A selection of T cell receptor beta chains follows, all from one sample in a study of blood T cell repertoires in COVID-19. TCRdb keeps only in-frame clones here, not all; method: immunoSEQ multiplex PCR. The profile shows 95,000 to 150,000 clones, around 86% of them singletons. Sequencing was done on a sample of peripheral blood. Receptor source: a man aged 35-49 years with acute or convalescent COVID-19. The CDR3 runs from the conserved cysteine through the conserved F or W. The D gene is left open where the match is weak. Not all rows give a size; the values are once, few, many and, for expanded clones, a class.

J: TRBJ2-7
size: -
D: TRBD1
V: TRBV9
DNA: TGTGCCAGCAGCGTAGCCGGGGGACAGGGCCTAGAGCAGTACTTC
CDR3: CASSVAGGQGLEQYF

J: TRBJ1-3
size: -
D: -
V: TRBV5-1
DNA: TGCGCCAGCAGGACTGGCAGGGCTGAAAACACCATATATTTT
CDR3: CASRTGRAENTIYF

J: TRBJ2-3
size: -
D: -
V: TRBV2
DNA: TGTGCCAGCAGTGAAAGGTCGGGGGGCACAGATACGCAGTATTTT
CDR3: CASSERSGGTDTQYF

J: TRBJ2-2
size: -
D: -
V: TRBV3-1/TRBV3-2
DNA: TGTGCCAGCAGCCAGGCCAGGGTTCCCGGGGAGCTGTTTTTT
CDR3: CASSQARVPGELFF

J: TRBJ2-7
size: -
D: TRBD1
V: TRBV29-1
DNA: TGCAGCGTCGTTGCCGACAGGGGGCCGAGGGAGCAGTACTTC
CDR3: CSVVADRGPREQYF

J: TRBJ1-5
size: few
D: -
V: TRBV2
DNA: TGTGCCAGCAGTGAGTCAGGGTATCAGCCCCAGCATTTT
CDR3: CASSESGYQPQHF

J: TRBJ2-3
size: -
D: -
V: TRBV19
DNA: TGTGCCAGTAGTTCCAGGGCCCAAGGGACAGATACGCAGTATTTT
CDR3: CASSSRAQGTDTQYF

J: TRBJ2-7
size: -
D: TRBD1
V: TRBV25-1
DNA: TGTGCCAGCAGTGAAACGACGGGACAGTGGTACGAGCAGTACTTC
CDR3: CASSETTGQWYEQYF

J: TRBJ2-1
size: -
D: TRBD2
V: TRBV7-9
DNA: TGTGCCAGCAGGCCGACTAGCGGGAGGGTAAGCTCCTACAATGAGCAGTTCTTC
CDR3: CASRPTSGRVSSYNEQFF

J: TRBJ1-2
size: -
D: -
V: TRBV7-2
DNA: TGTGCCAGCAGCTTAACGAGGTTTGGCTACACCTTC
CDR3: CASSLTRFGYTF

J: TRBJ1-1
size: -
D: TRBD1
V: TRBV6-6
DNA: TGTGCCAGCAGTTACCCGGGACAGGGTGGGACTGAAGCTTTCTTT
CDR3: CASSYPGQGGTEAFF

J: TRBJ1-1
size: -
D: -
V: TRBV5-1
DNA: TGCGCCAGCATACGGGGAGGGGGAAACACTGAAGCTTTCTTT
CDR3: CASIRGGGNTEAFF

J: TRBJ1-5
size: once
D: TRBD1
V: TRBV5-6
DNA: TGTGCCAGCAGCGAGACAGGGTCTTATAGCAATCAGCCCCAGCATTTT
CDR3: CASSETGSYSNQPQHF

J: TRBJ2-1
size: -
D: -
V: TRBV18
DNA: TGTGCCAGCTCACCACTTATCCAGGGAAACTACAATGAGCAGTTCTTC
CDR3: CASSPLIQGNYNEQFF

J: TRBJ2-1
size: -
D: TRBD1
V: TRBV18
DNA: TGTGCCAGCTCACCTAGAACCGGGACAGAACACTCCTACAATGAGCAGTTCTTC
CDR3: CASSPRTGTEHSYNEQFF

J: TRBJ2-1
size: -
D: TRBD2
V: TRBV5-4
DNA: TGTGCCAGCAGCTTGAGTCGGACTAGTACGTATGAGCAGTTCTTC
CDR3: CASSLSRTSTYEQFF

J: TRBJ1-5
size: few
D: TRBD1
V: TRBV19
DNA: TGTGCCAGTAGGAGGACAGGGACACCTCTGGAGCCCCAGCATTTT
CDR3: CASRRTGTPLEPQHF

J: TRBJ2-1
size: -
D: -
V: TRBV11-2
DNA: TGTGCCAGCAGCCGAACTAGGAATGAGCAGTTCTTC
CDR3: CASSRTRNEQFF